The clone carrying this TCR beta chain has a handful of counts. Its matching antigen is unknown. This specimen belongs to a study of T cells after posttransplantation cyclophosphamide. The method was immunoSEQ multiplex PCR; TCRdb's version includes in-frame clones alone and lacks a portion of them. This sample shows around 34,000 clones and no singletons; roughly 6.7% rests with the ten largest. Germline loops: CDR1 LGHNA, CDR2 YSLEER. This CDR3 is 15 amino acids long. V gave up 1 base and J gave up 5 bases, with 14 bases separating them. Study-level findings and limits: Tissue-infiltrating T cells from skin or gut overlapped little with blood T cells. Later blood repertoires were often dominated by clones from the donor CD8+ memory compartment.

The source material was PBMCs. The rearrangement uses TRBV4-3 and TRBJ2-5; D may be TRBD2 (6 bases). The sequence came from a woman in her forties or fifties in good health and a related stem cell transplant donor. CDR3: CASSQAGTSEETQYF. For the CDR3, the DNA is TGCGCCAGCAGCCAAGCTGGGACTTCGGAGGAGACCCAGTACTTC.